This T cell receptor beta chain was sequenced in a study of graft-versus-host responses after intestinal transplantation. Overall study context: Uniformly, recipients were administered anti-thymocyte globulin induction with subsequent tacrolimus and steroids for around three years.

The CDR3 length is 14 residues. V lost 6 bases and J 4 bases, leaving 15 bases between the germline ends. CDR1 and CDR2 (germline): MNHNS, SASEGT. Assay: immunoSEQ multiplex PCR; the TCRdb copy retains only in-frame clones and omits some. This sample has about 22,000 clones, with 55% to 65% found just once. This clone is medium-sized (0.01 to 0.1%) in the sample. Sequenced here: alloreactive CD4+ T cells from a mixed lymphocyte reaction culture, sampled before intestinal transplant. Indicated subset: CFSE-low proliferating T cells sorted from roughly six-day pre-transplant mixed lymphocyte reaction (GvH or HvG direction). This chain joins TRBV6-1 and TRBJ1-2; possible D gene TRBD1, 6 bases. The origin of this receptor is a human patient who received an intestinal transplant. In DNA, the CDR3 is TGTGCCAGCAGGGCGGACAGTCCTTTCTATGGCTACACCTTC. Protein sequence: CASRADSPFYGYTF.